This entry lists 21 T cell receptor beta chains sequenced from one sample in a study of regulatory T cells in long-lasting Graves disease. Arm-PCR of CDR3 regions and iRepertoire HTBI primers were used to build TCR beta libraries. In TCRdb, the multiplex PCR reads were re-called with MiXCR into one record per CDR3 protein. The data hold roughly 420,000 distinct CDR3 sequences, with about 14% observed a single time. The time point: newly diagnosed GD, antithyroid drugs for less than 3 months. From RNA extracted from PBMCs, the TCR library was made. The sequencing here drew on peripheral blood mononuclear cells (PBMCs), taken at new diagnosis, from a patient treated with antithyroid drugs. These receptors were obtained from a female donor with Graves disease.

V usage is TRBV12-3 or TRBV12-4 and J usage is TRBJ1-2; a weak D match, TRBD1 (5 bases). The germline V and J ends were trimmed by 4 bases and 9 bases, with 12 bases remaining between them. The CDR3 loop spans 12 amino acids. The CDR3 protein is CASSSQGSSYTF. In DNA form, the CDR3 reads TGTGCCAGCAGTTCCCAGGGTTCTAGCTACACCTTC.

The rearrangement uses TRBV5-6 and TRBJ2-7; the match to TRBD2 covers 8 bases. This CDR3 comprises 16 residues. Per the germline V gene, CDR1 is SGHDT and CDR2 is YYEEEE. V lost 0 bases and J lost 7; bases outside the gene matches: 12. CDR3 in DNA: TGTGCCAGCAGCTTGGGGGTAGCGGGAACCTCCCGGGAGCAGTACTTC. Residues: CASSLGVAGTSREQYF.

This chain uses TRBV7-2 with TRBJ2-3; D may be TRBD1 (5 bases). Germline lookup yields CDR1 SGHTA and CDR2 FQGNSA. With 2 bases removed from V and 4 bases from J, the gap between germline ends came to 13 bases. This CDR3 is built from 15 residues. The CDR3 here is CASSLWFRASDTQYF. The CDR3 DNA sequence: TGTGCCAGCAGCTTATGGTTCAGGGCGTCAGATACGCAGTATTTT.

This clonotype was observed at least ten times. V usage is TRBV18 and J usage is TRBJ1-5; 7 nucleotides align to TRBD1. This CDR3 is 12 amino acids long. V dropped 5 bases and J dropped 5; count of bases not matched to a gene: 0. From germline, CDR1 is KGHSH and CDR2 LQKENI. In DNA, the CDR3 is TGTGCCAGCTCAGGGACAGATCAGCCCCAGCATTTT. This encodes CASSGTDQPQHF.

This clonotype was seen at least ten times. The chain uses TRBV20-1 and TRBJ2-3; 9 bases line up with TRBD2. Germline V gene data show CDR1 as DFQATT and CDR2 as SNEGSKA (reference sequence). The CDR3 loop spans 16 amino acids. The junction had 8 bases not matched to a gene; V was cut back by 2 bases and J by 2 bases. The CDR3 nucleotides are TGCAGTGCTAGACCCACTAGCGGGCGGGTCACAGATACGCAGTATTTT. It encodes CSARPTSGRVTDTQYF.

This clonotype was detected many times. The chain links TRBV24-1 to TRBJ2-3; 8 bases match TRBD1. The germline CDR1 and CDR2 sequences are KGHDR and SFDVKD. Trimming removed 9 bases from V and 2 bases from J; junction bases left unmatched: 9. The CDR3 loop spans 15 amino acids. CDR3 loop: CATGGKQGATDTQYF. For the CDR3, the DNA is TGTGCCACCGGTGGGAAGCAGGGGGCCACAGATACGCAGTATTTT.

V gene TRBV27 combines with J gene TRBJ2-3, with no clear D. The CDR3 is made up of 12 amino acids. Germline CDR1 MNHEY, CDR2 SMNVEV (reference sequence). V lost 7 bases to trimming and J lost 4 bases, with 9 bases between them. Here the CDR3 reads CASKGVSDTQYF. CDR3 in DNA: TGTGCCAGCAAAGGAGTTTCAGATACGCAGTATTTT.

This clonotype came up many times. DNA of the CDR3: TGTGCCAGCAGCTTTGATCCGGGAACCTACCAAGAGACCCAGTACTTC. This sequence encodes CASSFDPGTYQETQYF. The chain recombines TRBV7-2 with TRBJ2-5; maybe TRBD2 (5 bases). Trimming took 3 bases from V and 0 from J, leaving 14 bases between them. In germline, CDR1 is SGHTA, CDR2 FQGNSA. The CDR3 consists of 16 residues.

The rearrangement uses TRBV6-1 and TRBJ1-4; the match to TRBD1 covers 10 bases. Trimming at V came to 6 bases and at J to 1 base, leaving 5 bases not matched to a gene. Germline V gene data show CDR1 as MNHNS and CDR2 as SASEGT. The CDR3 spans 16 residues. CDR3 in DNA: TGTGCCAGCAGCGACAGGGGGCCAGGAACTAATGAAAAACTGTTTTTT. This sequence encodes CASSDRGPGTNEKLFF.

This clonotype came up many times. The genes are TRBV28 and TRBJ2-3, with TRBD2 matching over 7 bases. The germline V gene encodes CDR1 MDHEN and CDR2 SYDVKM. The V and J ends lost 4 bases and 5 bases, in that order; junction bases with no gene match: 12. This CDR3 is 16 amino acids long. The CDR3 sequence is CASSSLTSRNEDTQYF. The DNA for the CDR3 is TGTGCCAGCAGTTCCTTGACTAGCAGGAACGAAGATACGCAGTATTTT.

The V and J genes are TRBV6-2 or TRBV6-3 and TRBJ2-1; D possibly matches TRBD1 or TRBD2 (5 bases each). CDR3 length: 15 residues. The V gene's germline CDR1 is MNHEY and CDR2 SVGEGT. V was shortened by 6 bases and J by 10 bases, with 22 bases between the two germline ends. CDR3 region: CASSQPGTAVREQFF. Written as DNA, the CDR3 is TGTGCCAGCAGCCAACCCGGGACCGCGGTTCGGGAGCAGTTCTTC.

This clonotype was counted ten times or more. The V and J genes are TRBV11-2 and TRBJ1-6; D gene ambiguous. Trimming stripped 1 base from V and 7 bases from J, with 11 bases between. CDR3 length equals 15 residues. Germline CDR1 is SGHAT and CDR2 is FQNNGV. The CDR3 sequence: CASSLAPGVNSPLHF. CDR3 bases: TGTGCCAGCAGCTTAGCCCCTGGCGTCAATTCACCCCTCCACTTT.

This clonotype was seen more than once but under ten times. Possible read error: a much larger clone is one base away. V usage is TRBV12-3 or TRBV12-4 and J usage is TRBJ2-1, with 11 bases identical to TRBD2. Losses at the gene ends were 4 bases for V and 5 bases for J; bases not matched to a gene: 7. The CDR3 contains 16 residues. The CDR3 nucleotides are TGTGCCAGCAGTTCGATAGCGGGAGGGGTCCACAATGAGCAGTTCTTC. Translated: CASSSIAGGVHNEQFF.

This clonotype showed up many times. The rearrangement joins TRBV12-5 to TRBJ1-1; D not certain. The CDR3 sequence is 10 residues long. From germline, CDR1 is LGHNT and CDR2 FRNRAP. Trimming pared 7 bases from V and 8 bases from J, leaving 8 bases between. In nucleotides, the CDR3 is TGTGCTAGTGCCGTGACAGAAGCTTTCTTT. This translates into CASAVTEAFF.

This clonotype was found a few times. The chain carries TRBV5-1 and TRBJ1-2; D is perhaps TRBD1 (5 bases). This CDR3 spans 14 amino acids. CDR1 is SGHRS and CDR2 is YFSETQ in the germline V gene. V dropped 0 bases and J dropped 3 bases, with 9 bases sitting between them. CDR3 region: CASSLAEGYYGYTF. The DNA for the CDR3 is TGCGCCAGCAGCTTGGCCGAGGGGTACTATGGCTACACCTTC.

This chain uses TRBV18 with TRBJ2-7; D is undetermined. The CDR3 has 16 amino acids. Germline V gene sequence: CDR1 KGHSH, CDR2 LQKENI. Trimming took off 3 bases at V and 5 bases at J, with 20 bases between the two ends. CDR3 amino acids: CASSPTLASPADEQYF. CDR3 coding DNA: TGTGCCAGCTCACCGACCCTGGCCTCCCCGGCGGACGAGCAGTACTTC.

This clonotype was seen many times. The V and J genes are TRBV7-2 and TRBJ1-2; D is possibly TRBD1 (6 bases). This CDR3 region has 12 residues. Germline assignment: CDR1 SGHTA and CDR2 FQGNSA. Trimming pared 3 bases from V and 8 bases from J, leaving 10 bases between. The CDR3, as DNA: TGTGCCAGCAGCTTCGAAGGGGGGGGCTACACCTTC. It is translated as CASSFEGGGYTF.

This clonotype came up many times. The J gene is TRBJ1-6, the V gene TRBV7-2; D gene ambiguous. V was cut by 4 bases and J by 7 bases, with 11 bases left in between. In germline, CDR1 is SGHTA, CDR2 FQGNSA. The CDR3 has 14 amino acids. The CDR3 region is CASSSRTVNSPLHF. Written as DNA, the CDR3 is TGTGCCAGCAGCTCAAGGACGGTGAATTCACCCCTCCACTTT.

The rearrangement links TRBV28 to TRBJ2-5; 8 bases match TRBD1. The CDR3 runs to 14 residues. Looked up from germline, CDR1 is MDHEN and CDR2 is SYDVKM. V lost 2 bases to trimming and J lost 6 bases; unmatched junction nucleotides: 5. CDR3 nucleotides: TGTGCCAGCAGTTTAACGACAGGGGCGAAGACCCAGTACTTC. It codes for CASSLTTGAKTQYF.

This clonotype was counted many times. The chain joins TRBV6-2 or TRBV6-3 to TRBJ2-1; D gene uncertain. The length of the CDR3 is 15 residues. Germline values: CDR1 MNHEY, CDR2 SVGEGT. The V end lost 0 bases, the J end lost 6 bases, and 12 bases lay between the germline ends. CDR3 region: CASSYSRWLGNEQFF. The CDR3 bases are TGTGCCAGCAGTTACTCGAGATGGCTAGGCAATGAGCAGTTCTTC.

Concerning this clonotype: A much larger clone differs from this one at a single base, so this may be a read error. The CDR3 sequence: CASSSSGTDFSDQPQHF. CDR3 sequence (DNA): TGTGCCAGCAGTTCCTCCGGGACGGATTTTAGCGATCAGCCCCAGCATTTT. This sequence joins TRBV27 and TRBJ1-5, with D perhaps TRBD1 (5 bases). CDR3 size: 17 residues. CDR1 MNHEY and CDR2 SMNVEV come from the germline V gene (reference sequence).